Listed below are T cell receptor beta chains from one sample, sequenced in a study of human T cells and chemical hapten exposure. TCRdb used MiXCR to reprocess the RACE reads, holding one entry per CDR3 protein. This sample yields around 77,000 distinct CDR3 sequences, of which approximately 9.4% are seen a single time; roughly 3.3% belongs to the top ten. The sequencing here drew on whole blood, taken in connection with sensitization to the hapten diphenylcyclopropenone (DPC). The receptors here all came from a middle-aged woman with alopecia areata. Some clones in this sample may be carry-over from other donors' samples. The CDR3 runs from the conserved cysteine through the conserved F or W. The order of the fields is J gene, V gene, clone size, D gene, CDR3 protein, CDR3 DNA. A D gene is named only where the DNA matches it firmly. Size tells how often a clone was seen (once, few, many) or the class of an expanded clone, and some rows leave it out.

J: TRBJ2-6; V: TRBV11-2; size: few; D: .; CDR3: CAIQTTGANVLTF; DNA: TGTGCCATTCAAACTACTGGGGCCAACGTCCTGACTTTC
J: TRBJ1-6; V: TRBV20-1; size: .; D: .; CDR3: CSARDQPPGRVNTPLHF; DNA: TGCAGTGCTAGAGATCAACCACCAGGGCGGGTTAATACACCCCTCCACTTT
J: TRBJ2-3; V: TRBV4-2; size: once; D: .; CDR3: CASSQDTPDTQYF; DNA: TGTGCCAGCAGCCAAGATACCCCAGATACGCAGTATTTT
J: TRBJ2-3; V: TRBV28; size: .; D: TRBD2; CDR3: CASTTRKTSYTQYF; DNA: TGTGCCAGCACTACACGGAAGACTAGCTATACGCAGTATTTT
J: TRBJ2-7; V: TRBV9; size: many; D: .; CDR3: CASSVDAGPFYEQYF; DNA: TGTGCCAGCAGCGTAGACGCAGGGCCTTTCTACGAGCAGTACTTC
J: TRBJ1-1; V: TRBV7-2; size: many; D: .; CDR3: CASSVNGRNTEAFF; DNA: TGTGCCAGCAGCGTGAACGGCCGGAACACTGAAGCTTTCTTT
J: TRBJ1-1; V: TRBV11-3; size: many; D: .; CDR3: CASSHGPANTEAFF; DNA: TGTGCCAGCAGCCACGGCCCCGCGAACACTGAAGCTTTCTTT
J: TRBJ2-2; V: TRBV11-2; size: many; D: .; CDR3: CASSLHTGELFF; DNA: TGTGCCAGCAGCTTACATACCGGGGAGCTGTTTTTT
J: TRBJ2-7; V: TRBV7-2; size: once; D: TRBD1; CDR3: CASSSPTGREQYF; DNA: TGTGCCAGCAGCTCCCCGACAGGGCGCGAGCAGTACTTC
J: TRBJ1-5; V: TRBV2; size: many; D: .; CDR3: CASSGGDQPQHF; DNA: TGTGCCAGCAGTGGAGGGGATCAGCCCCAGCATTTT
J: TRBJ2-7; V: TRBV4-2; size: .; D: .; CDR3: CASSQESATLYEQYF; DNA: TGTGCCAGCAGCCAAGAGTCCGCGACATTGTACGAGCAGTACTTC
J: TRBJ2-1; V: TRBV12-3/TRBV12-4; size: few; D: .; CDR3: CASSPAQGGPGEQFF; DNA: TGTGCCAGCAGTCCAGCCCAGGGGGGGCCAGGGGAGCAGTTCTTC
J: TRBJ1-1; V: TRBV24-1; size: many; D: .; CDR3: CATMGSRDTEAFF; DNA: TGTGCCACCATGGGAAGCCGGGACACTGAAGCTTTCTTT
J: TRBJ2-5; V: TRBV5-1; size: many; D: TRBD2; CDR3: CASSLGLARKQETQYF; DNA: TGCGCCAGCAGCTTGGGACTAGCGCGGAAACAAGAGACCCAGTACTTC
J: TRBJ2-1; V: TRBV28; size: .; D: .; CDR3: CASSSVPGTWILGEQFF; DNA: TGTGCCAGCAGTTCAGTCCCCGGGACATGGATTTTGGGTGAGCAGTTCTTC
J: TRBJ2-1; V: TRBV3-1; size: many; D: TRBD1; CDR3: CASSQPRGRSYNEQFF; DNA: TGTGCCAGCAGCCAGCCCAGGGGGCGGTCCTACAATGAGCAGTTCTTC
J: TRBJ2-3; V: TRBV6-2/TRBV6-3; size: few; D: .; CDR3: CASRTRRVGGADTQYF; DNA: TGTGCCAGCAGAACCCGTCGTGTTGGTGGGGCAGATACGCAGTATTTT
J: TRBJ1-6; V: TRBV28; size: .; D: .; CDR3: CASRPAAKSPLHF; DNA: TGTGCCAGCCGGCCCGCTGCCAAATCACCCCTCCACTTT
J: TRBJ1-4; V: TRBV25-1; size: many; D: .; CDR3: CASSEPQGLSEKLFF; DNA: TGTGCCAGCAGTGAACCTCAGGGATTGAGCGAAAAACTGTTTTTT
J: TRBJ2-3; V: TRBV7-8; size: few; D: TRBD2; CDR3: CATYGSSGGPSTDTQYF; DNA: TGTGCCACATATGGTTCAAGCGGGGGGCCTAGCACAGATACGCAGTATTTT
J: TRBJ1-2; V: TRBV29-1; size: once; D: TRBD1; CDR3: CSVEFHQGAPTYGYTF; DNA: TGCAGCGTTGAATTCCACCAGGGGGCGCCGACCTATGGCTACACCTTC
J: TRBJ2-7; V: TRBV2; size: many; D: TRBD2; CDR3: CASRPGTSGGNEQYF; DNA: TGTGCCAGCAGACCCGGGACTAGCGGAGGGAACGAGCAGTACTTC
J: TRBJ2-5; V: TRBV15; size: many; D: .; CDR3: CATSRDLGSQETQYF; DNA: TGTGCCACCAGCAGAGATCTAGGGAGCCAAGAGACCCAGTACTTC
J: TRBJ1-1; V: TRBV29-1; size: few; D: TRBD1; CDR3: CSVEWGQENTEAFF; DNA: TGCAGCGTTGAATGGGGACAGGAGAACACTGAAGCTTTCTTT
J: TRBJ2-1; V: TRBV7-7; size: many; D: .; CDR3: CASSLALGDNEQFF; DNA: TGTGCTAGCAGCTTAGCCTTAGGGGACAATGAGCAGTTCTTC
J: TRBJ2-7; V: TRBV5-5; size: many; D: .; CDR3: CASSLALYEQYF; DNA: TGTGCCAGCAGCTTAGCCCTCTACGAGCAGTACTTC
J: TRBJ2-7; V: TRBV4-1; size: many; D: .; CDR3: CASSAPDRTTYEQYF; DNA: TGCGCCAGCAGCGCACCTGACAGGACTACCTACGAGCAGTACTTC
J: TRBJ2-7; V: TRBV5-8; size: .; D: .; CDR3: CASSPRAVNYEQYF; DNA: TGTGCCAGCAGCCCGAGGGCGGTGAACTACGAGCAGTACTTC